Following are 24 T cell receptor beta chains from one sample sequenced in a study of immune evolution from preneoplasia to lung adenocarcinoma. Repertoires were generated with immunoSEQ multiplex PCR, while TCRdb's copy carries only in-frame clones and drops some. The repertoire holds thousands of clones, with approximately 85% as singletons. Sequenced: FFPE invasive lung adenocarcinoma tissue. These receptors were collected from a person aged 45 to 59 with lung adenocarcinoma.

This chain joins TRBV28 and TRBJ2-7, with a weak D call TRBD2 (7 bases). Germline V gene data show CDR1 as MDHEN and CDR2 as SYDVKM. This CDR3 has 15 residues. Trimming cost V 4 bases and J 4 bases, with 17 bases left between them. The CDR3 sequence: CASSSSEGGLYEQYF. The CDR3 bases are TGTGCCAGCAGTTCCTCCGAGGGGGGGTTGTACGAGCAGTACTTC.

The chain joins TRBV5-8 to TRBJ1-5; 7 nucleotides align to TRBD1. Germline V gene data show CDR1 as SGHTS and CDR2 as YDEGEE. Trimming cost V 4 bases and J 2 bases; bases outside gene matches: 12. The CDR3 runs to 17 residues. Here the CDR3 DNA reads TGTGCCAGCAGCATTGTTAAGGATGACAGGGGCAATCAGCCCCAGCATTTT. Amino acid sequence: CASSIVKDDRGNQPQHF.

Here the CDR3 reads CASSARTGGEQYF. CDR3 DNA sequence: TGTGCCAGCAGCGCCAGGACAGGGGGCGAGCAGTACTTC. This rearrangement joins TRBV11-3 to TRBJ2-5; 10 nucleotides agree with TRBD1. Near its end, the DNA agrees better with TRBJ2-7, so the J call may be wrong. From germline, CDR1 is SGHNT and CDR2 YENEEA. The CDR3 has 13 amino acids.

The chain uses TRBV7-3 and TRBJ2-7; 9 bases are shared with TRBD2. V shed 5 bases, J shed 7 bases, and the junction held 9 bases outside the gene matches. The CDR3 runs 14 residues. Germline loops: CDR1 SGHTA, CDR2 FQGTGA. DNA for the CDR3: TGTGCCAGCAGCCCTAGCGGGGCGCCGGGTGAGCAGTACTTC. This gives the protein CASSPSGAPGEQYF.

In this sample, this clone turned up once. This chain links TRBV11-1 with TRBJ2-7, with D tentatively TRBD1 (6 bases). Germline V lookup: CDR1 SGHAT, CDR2 FQDESV (reference sequence). The ends were cut back, 5 bases at V and 3 bases at J, with 8 bases in the middle. This CDR3 is 12 amino acids long. The CDR3 coding sequence is TGTGCCAGCAGCGCACAGGGCTACGAGCAGTACTTC. Translation gives CASSAQGYEQYF.

CDR3 DNA: TGTGCCAGCAGTGATGGTGTGTTGGGCAATCAGCCCCAGCATTTT. This codes for CASSDGVLGNQPQHF. The chain recombines TRBV2 with TRBJ1-5; no firm D call. The ends were cut back, 3 bases at V and 2 bases at J, with 11 bases in the middle. The CDR3 loop spans 15 amino acids. CDR1 and CDR2 from the germline V gene are SNHLY and FYNNEI.

The gene calls are TRBV19 and TRBJ2-1, with a possible D match to TRBD2 (6 bases). This CDR3 is 16 amino acids long. Per the germline V gene, CDR1 is LNHDA and CDR2 is SQIVND (reference sequence). V lost 7 bases and J lost 2, with 18 bases in between. The CDR3 sequence: CASTHSTSYAYNEQFF. Written as DNA, the CDR3 is TGTGCCAGTACTCATTCGACTAGTTACGCCTACAATGAGCAGTTCTTC.

Points on this clone: Compared with germline, one end of the junction differs, possibly owing to a read error. The rearrangement uses TRBV9 and TRBJ2-7; D might be TRBD2 (5 bases). There are 15 residues in the CDR3. Germline V gene sequence: CDR1 SGDLS, CDR2 YYNGEE. The CDR3 reads CANSVGSGKTYEQYF. Written as DNA, the CDR3 is TGTGCCAACAGCGTAGGAAGCGGCAAAACCTACGAGCAGTACTTC.

The V gene is TRBV21-1, the J gene TRBJ1-4; TRBD1, as called in the table, went unchecked against the DNA. TRBV21-1 is a pseudogene locus. The CDR3 sequence is 16 residues long. The CDR3 sequence: CASSKCRTATNEKLFF. The CDR3 coding sequence is TGTGCCAGCAGCAAATGCCGGACAGCAACTAATGAAAAACTGTTTTTT.

The rearrangement links TRBV7-3 to TRBJ2-2; TRBD2 matches 9 bases. Losses at the gene ends were 0 bases for V and 7 bases for J; bases not matched to a gene: 3. CDR3 length: 15 amino acids. Per germline, CDR1 SGHTA and CDR2 FQGTGA. The CDR3, as DNA: TGTGCCAGCAGCTTAACTAGCGGGAGCGGCGGGGAGCTGTTTTTT. Translation: CASSLTSGSGGELFF.

The chain recombines TRBV4-2 with TRBJ2-7; weak D call: TRBD1 (6 bases). The V end was cut by 1 base, the J end by 2 bases, with 12 bases between. CDR1 and CDR2 from the germline V gene are LGHNA and YNFKEQ. The CDR3 length is 15 residues. The CDR3 reads CASSQGSTGPYEQYF. The CDR3 coding sequence is TGTGCCAGCAGCCAAGGGTCAACAGGGCCCTACGAGCAGTACTTC.

With regard to this clone: Mismatch with germline at one junction end may stem from a read error. The chain combines TRBV15 with TRBJ1-4; D perhaps matches TRBD1 (5 bases). The CDR3 sequence is 14 residues long. Per the germline V gene, CDR1 is LNHNV and CDR2 is YYDKDF (reference sequence). This CDR3 reads CATSGDSWEEKLFF. Here the CDR3 DNA reads TGTGCCACCAGCGGAGACAGTTGGGAAGAAAAACTGTTTTTT.

This chain connects TRBV6-5 to TRBJ1-1; possible D gene TRBD1, 6 bases. Germline V gives CDR1 MNHEY, CDR2 SVGAGI. The V end lost 7 bases, the J end lost 5 bases, and 20 bases lay between the germline ends. The CDR3 contains 15 residues. The CDR3 bases are TGTGCCAGCACGGGCACAGGGAGGGATGGGACTGAAGCTTTCTTT. Translation gives CASTGTGRDGTEAFF.

The chain recombines TRBV9 with TRBJ2-2, with 7 nucleotides matching TRBD2. CDR1 is SGDLS, CDR2 YYNGEE, per germline. This CDR3 is built from 16 residues. V lost 1 base to trimming and J lost 5 bases; unmatched junction nucleotides: 8. The CDR3 sequence is CASSVSGGSGTGELFF. The DNA for the CDR3 is TGTGCCAGCAGCGTATCCGGCGGGAGTGGTACCGGGGAGCTGTTTTTT.

The chain combines TRBV11-2 with TRBJ2-1; 15 bases are shared with TRBD2. This CDR3 region has 18 residues. Germline V gene data show CDR1 as SGHAT and CDR2 as FQNNGV. V lost 5 bases, J lost 5 bases, and 10 bases stayed unmatched. CDR3: CASSRTSGGARVDNEQFF. The CDR3 DNA follows: TGTGCCAGCAGCAGGACTAGCGGGGGGGCAAGAGTTGACAATGAGCAGTTCTTC.

This clone was recorded only once. This chain connects TRBV2 to TRBJ2-2, with 8 nucleotides matching TRBD1. Germline CDR1 is SNHLY and CDR2 is FYNNEI. The CDR3 sequence is 14 residues long. The V and J ends lost 4 bases and 6 bases, in that order; junction bases with no gene match: 4. CDR3 in amino acids: CASSGTGKAGELFF. The CDR3 DNA is TGTGCCAGCAGTGGGACAGGGAAGGCCGGGGAGCTGTTTTTT.

J is TRBJ2-3 and V is TRBV2, with 8 bases that match TRBD2. The ends lost 8 bases at V and 0 bases at J; junction bases unmatched: 7. The CDR3 is made up of 15 amino acids. Germline loops: CDR1 SNHLY, CDR2 FYNNEI. The CDR3 sequence: CASAGTRPSTDTQYF. For the CDR3, the DNA is TGTGCCAGCGCCGGGACTAGACCTAGCACAGATACGCAGTATTTT.

The chain employs TRBV7-3 and TRBJ2-5; D is possibly TRBD2 (6 bases). V gave up 2 bases and J gave up 5 bases, with 15 bases separating them. CDR3 length: 15 amino acids. CDR1 is SGHTA, CDR2 FQGTGA, per germline. The CDR3 here is CASSLQRTGGETQYF. The CDR3 bases are TGTGCCAGCAGCTTACAGCGGACTGGAGGGGAGACCCAGTACTTC.

The chain has TRBV19 and TRBJ2-2; TRBD2 matches 10 bases. Germline V CDR1 and CDR2: LNHDA, SQIVND (reference sequence). This CDR3 comprises 15 residues. CDR3 DNA: TGTGCGACATGGCTAGCGGGAGACCTCACCGGGGAGCTGTTTTTT. It codes for CATWLAGDLTGELFF. Complete variable domain (other parts from reference TRBV19 and TRBJ2-2): DGGITQSPKYLFRKEGQNVTLSCEQNLNHDAMYWYRQDPGQGLRLIYYSQIVNDFQKGDIAEGYSVSREKKESFPLTVTSAQKNPTAFYLCATWLAGDLTGELFFGEGSRLTVL.

This clone showed up just a few times. The same CDR3 arises from other DNA sequences in this sample as well. The chain joins TRBV28 to TRBJ2-3; D call uncertain. This CDR3 is built from 14 residues. CDR1 MDHEN and CDR2 SYDVKM come from the germline V gene. Trimming left V 3 bases short and J 6 bases short, with 13 bases between. CDR3 coding DNA: TGTGCCAGCAGTTTTTCGAACGTTCGGGATACGCAGTATTTT. This gives the protein CASSFSNVRDTQYF.

The chain links TRBV27 to TRBJ2-3; D might be TRBD1 or TRBD2, each matching 7 bases. This CDR3 spans 14 amino acids. Germline CDR1 MNHEY, CDR2 SMNVEV (reference sequence). Trimming took off 7 bases at V and 2 bases at J, with 13 bases between the two ends. Written as DNA, the CDR3 is TGTGCCAGCACCACAGGGGACTACACAGATACGCAGTATTTT. Encoded protein: CASTTGDYTDTQYF.

V usage is TRBV9 and J usage is TRBJ2-7; 8 nucleotides line up with TRBD2. The CDR3 has 15 amino acids. V lost 0 bases to trimming and J lost 3 bases; unmatched junction nucleotides: 5. Germline CDR1 and CDR2: SGDLS and YYNGEE. The CDR3 nucleotides are TGTGCCAGCAGCGTAGGGGACGCGGGGGGCTACGAGCAGTACTTC. As protein: CASSVGDAGGYEQYF.

Regarding this clone: Relative to the germline gene, one junction end is altered; a read error may explain this. Other DNA sequences from this sample encode an identical CDR3 as well. The J gene is TRBJ2-1, the V gene TRBV11-3; D may match TRBD1 or TRBD2 (5 bases each). The V gene's germline CDR1 is SGHNT and CDR2 YENEEA. The CDR3 has 19 residues. DNA for the CDR3: TGTGCCAACAGCTTAACCGTCCCGGGACGAGTATTCTCCTACAATGAGCAGTTCTTC. It is translated as CANSLTVPGRVFSYNEQFF. Supplemented by reference TRBV11-3 and TRBJ2-1, the full variable domain reads EAGVVQSPRYKIIEKKQPVAFWCNPISGHNTLYWYLQNLGQGPELLIRYENEEAVDDSQLPKDRFSAERLKGVDSTLKIQPAELGDSAVYLCANSLTVPGRVFSYNEQFFGPGTRLTVL.

This clone was detected a few times. The CDR3 is CASTNRDRGTEAFF. CDR3 nucleotides: TGTGCCAGCACTAACCGGGACAGGGGGACTGAAGCTTTCTTT. The chain combines TRBV6-6 with TRBJ1-1, with 11 nucleotides matching TRBD1. This CDR3 spans 14 amino acids. Losses at the gene ends were 7 bases for V and 5 bases for J; bases not matched to a gene: 6. CDR1 and CDR2 (germline): MNHNY, SVGAGI (reference sequence).